This TCR beta chain derives from a study of blood T cells in healthy people across ages. PCR was performed a second time for roughly 7 to 11 cycles using a sample-barcoded 5' primer and a J-beta primer mix. MiXCR, applied by TCRdb to the 5' RACE reads, yields one record per CDR3 protein. This sample has approximately 780,000 distinct CDR3 sequences, with 25% to 30% found just once. This clonotype was seen a few times. Deletions cut 0 bases from V and 1 base from J, with 10 bases between. Germline V gives CDR1 SGHNT, CDR2 YYREEE (reference sequence). CDR3 length equals 15 residues. These same data were also listed under a study on T cells of mothers and their children.

The chain joins TRBV5-4 to TRBJ1-1, with D tentatively TRBD1 (5 bases). The receptor was derived from a boy between 10 and 17 years old in good health. Sequencing was carried out using blood. This CDR3 reads CASSLAQGGNTEAFF. The CDR3 DNA sequence: TGTGCCAGCAGCTTGGCCCAGGGCGGGAACACTGAAGCTTTCTTT.